This T cell receptor (beta chain) was found in a study of CD8 T cells in ankylosing spondylitis. Notes on the study in general: Reportedly, significant enrichment of disease-linked clones occurred in matched ankylosing spondylitis synovial fluid. What appeared characteristic of ankylosing spondylitis blood was a TCR beta motif of 7 or 8 highly homologous variants.

A remark on this clonotype: The antigen remains undetermined.

Per the germline V gene, CDR1 is LNHDA and CDR2 is SQIVND (reference sequence). This CDR3 has 14 residues. V dropped 5 bases and J dropped 3; count of bases not matched to a gene: 6. TCRdb passed the 5' RACE reads through MiXCR, listing each CDR3 protein once. The sample lists around 450,000 distinct CDR3 sequences; roughly a quarter were seen once. Source material: blood, either unsorted or a sorted T cell fraction (not recorded which). The chain joins TRBV19 to TRBJ2-5, with 7 bases aligning to TRBD2. This clonotype originated in a male donor with ankylosing spondylitis. CDR3 residues: CASSGGAGKETQYF. The DNA for the CDR3 is TGTGCCAGTAGTGGAGGAGCGGGAAAAGAGACCCAGTACTTC.